Each of the 24 T cell receptor beta chains below was sequenced from the same sample in a study of T-cell reconstitution after alpha-beta-depleted transplantation in children. The TCRbeta library incorporated unique molecular identifiers. TCRdb itself ran the PCR reads through MiXCR, one entry per CDR3 protein. The repertoire consists of 350,000 to 500,000 distinct CDR3 sequences, with around 46% occurring once and the leading ten covering under 35%. This sample comprised PBMCs, obtained before TCRalphabeta/CD19-depleted stem cell transplant. The receptors derive from a girl aged 2 to 9 with aplastic anemia, due to receive a stem cell transplant.

The chain is built from TRBV25-1 and TRBJ2-5; 10 bases match TRBD1. V lost 4 bases and J lost 4; bases outside the gene matches: 6. The CDR3 length is 15 residues. Germline lookup yields CDR1 MGHDK and CDR2 SYGVNS. The CDR3, as DNA: TGTGCCAGCAGTGGTCCGGGACAGGGGAGAGAGACCCAGTACTTC. Its translation is CASSGPGQGRETQYF.

The chain joins TRBV15 to TRBJ2-1; 11 bases agree with TRBD2. This CDR3 has 16 amino acids. Looked up from germline, CDR1 is LNHNV and CDR2 is YYDKDF (reference sequence). Trimming at V came to 0 bases and at J to 5 bases, leaving 3 bases not matched to a gene. For the CDR3, the DNA is TGTGCCACCAGCAGAGATGGGACTAGCGGACACAATGAGCAGTTCTTC. This codes for CATSRDGTSGHNEQFF. Complete variable domain (other parts from reference TRBV15 and TRBJ2-1): DAMVIQNPRYQVTQFGKPVTLSCSQTLNHNVMYWYQQKSSQAPKLLFHYYDKDFNNEADTPDNFQSRRPNTSFCFLDIRSPGLGDTAMYLCATSRDGTSGHNEQFFGPGTRLTVL.

The V gene is TRBV4-1, the J gene TRBJ2-1, with D perhaps TRBD2 (5 bases). The V gene's germline CDR1 is MGHRA and CDR2 YSYEKL. V lost 4 bases to trimming and J lost 7 bases, with 11 bases between them. CDR3 size: 13 residues. This chain's CDR3 is CASSLPLENEQFF. CDR3 in DNA: TGCGCCAGCAGCCTACCACTAGAAAATGAGCAGTTCTTC.

The CDR3 nucleotides are TGCAGTGCTAGAGTAAGACTAGCGGGCGAGACCCAGTACTTC. Protein: CSARVRLAGETQYF. This chain uses TRBV20-1 with TRBJ2-5; 10 positions agree with TRBD2. J lost 5 bases, V lost 1 base, and 4 bases had no gene match. CDR1 is DFQATT and CDR2 is SNEGSKA in the germline V gene (reference sequence). The CDR3 spans 14 residues.

CDR3 in amino acids: CASSSGQGKETQYF. CDR3 sequence (DNA): TGCGCCAGCAGCTCGGGACAGGGAAAAGAGACCCAGTACTTC. V and J are TRBV5-1 and TRBJ2-5, with TRBD1 matching over 9 bases. The germline V gene has CDR1 SGHRS and CDR2 YFSETQ. The CDR3 has 14 residues. V trimming: 3 bases; J trimming: 3 bases; junction bases outside the gene matches: 3.

On this clonotype itself: Given the absence of the conserved phenylalanine or tryptophan at the CDR3 end, a read error is likely. The V gene is TRBV6-2 or TRBV6-3, the J gene TRBJ2-7; D assignment may be TRBD1 or TRBD2 (6 bases each). V lost 7 bases to trimming and J lost 2 bases, with 12 bases between them. Germline CDR1 reads MNHEY; CDR2 reads SVGEGT. The CDR3 is made up of 13 amino acids. In nucleotides, the CDR3 is TGTGCCAGCACCGAGGGGGGAGCCTACGAGCAGTACCTC. Translating gives CASTEGGAYEQYL.

This clonotype was found many times. The rearrangement links TRBV5-1 to TRBJ2-1; 7 bases match TRBD2. Germline V gene lookup returns CDR1 SGHRS and CDR2 YFSETQ. V lost 4 bases, J lost 3 bases, and 7 bases stayed unmatched. This CDR3 contains 15 residues. The CDR3 nucleotides are TGCGCCAGCAGCCAACTAGCGACAATCTACAATGAGCAGTTCTTC. It encodes CASSQLATIYNEQFF. The full variable domain, completed using reference TRBV5-1 and TRBJ2-1, is KAGVTQTPRYLIKTRGQQVTLSCSPISGHRSVSWYQQTPGQGLQFLFEYFSETQRNKGNFPGRFSGRQFSNSRSEMNVSTLELGDSALYLCASSQLATIYNEQFFGPGTRLTVL.

This clonotype was seen at least ten times. V gene TRBV29-1 combines with J gene TRBJ2-1; D is uncertain. This CDR3 region has 11 residues. The V end was cut by 3 bases, the J end by 2 bases, with 2 bases between. Germline loops: CDR1 SQVTM, CDR2 ANQGSEA. CDR3 sequence (DNA): TGCAGCGTTGACACCTACAATGAGCAGTTCTTC. It yields the protein CSVDTYNEQFF.

This CDR3 is CASSTTGGKETQYF. The CDR3 DNA reads TGTGCCAGCAGCACGACAGGGGGCAAAGAGACCCAGTACTTC. This chain joins TRBV27 and TRBJ2-5, with TRBD1 matching 10 bases. Unmatched junction bases numbered 4, after V lost 6 bases and J lost 3 bases. The length of the CDR3 is 14 residues. Germline V gene data show CDR1 as MNHEY and CDR2 as SMNVEV (reference sequence).

V is TRBV19 and J is TRBJ1-5, with D possibly matching TRBD1 (5 bases). The germline CDR1 and CDR2 sequences are LNHDA and SQIVND (reference sequence). The CDR3 extends over 17 amino acids. Deletions cut 1 base from V and 7 bases from J, with 20 bases between. CDR3 nucleotide sequence: TGTGCCAGTAGTATAGTACGACAGTTGGGCCTCGGACAGCCCCAGCATTTT. The encoded protein is CASSIVRQLGLGQPQHF.

The chain uses TRBV29-1 and TRBJ2-7; TRBD2 matches 14 bases. This CDR3 is 17 amino acids long. V was pared by 6 bases and J by 0 bases, with 10 bases of the junction left unmatched. Germline-derived CDR1 and CDR2 are SQVTM and ANQGSEA. CDR3 sequence: CSVGGLAGGRSSYEQYF. The CDR3 nucleotides are TGCAGCGTGGGAGGACTAGCGGGAGGTAGGAGCTCCTACGAGCAGTACTTC.

This clonotype has ten or more counts. The chain is built from TRBV7-7 and TRBJ2-5; TRBD1 might be the D (6 bases). The V end lost 4 bases, the J end lost 2 bases, and 11 bases lay between the germline ends. In germline, CDR1 is SSHAT, CDR2 FNYEAQ (reference sequence). CDR3 length: 14 amino acids. The CDR3 DNA reads TGTGCCAGCAGCTCGACAGGTGTACAAGAGACCCAGTACTTC. It yields the protein CASSSTGVQETQYF. Full variable domain (remainder filled in from reference TRBV7-7 and TRBJ2-5): GAGVSQSPRYKVTKRGQDVTLRCDPISSHATLYWYQQALGQGPEFLTYFNYEAQPDKSGLPSDRFSAERPEGSISTLTIQRTEQRDSAMYRCASSSTGVQETQYFGPGTRLLVL.

Many counts were recorded for this clonotype. V gene TRBV20-1 combines with J gene TRBJ1-5; tentatively, D is TRBD1 (5 bases). V lost 4 bases to trimming and J lost 6 bases, with 19 bases between them. This CDR3 spans 15 amino acids. The V gene's germline CDR1 is DFQATT and CDR2 SNEGSKA (reference sequence). CDR3 in amino acids: CSAINRDHGSQPQHF. DNA for the CDR3: TGCAGTGCTATTAACCGGGACCATGGGAGTCAGCCCCAGCATTTT.

The J gene is TRBJ1-2, the V gene TRBV12-3 or TRBV12-4, with D possibly being TRBD1 (5 bases). With 6 bases removed from V and 6 bases from J, the gap between germline ends came to 5 bases. This CDR3 region has 10 residues. CDR3 DNA: TGTGCCAGCAGGGGGCATGGCTACACCTTC. Translated, it gives CASRGHGYTF.

This clonotype appeared once. The CDR3 loop reads CSARGQEENEQYF. The CDR3 DNA follows: TGCAGTGCTAGGGGACAGGAGGAAAACGAGCAGTACTTC. This chain connects TRBV20-1 to TRBJ2-7; TRBD1 matches at 8 bases. The V segment lost 3 bases and the J segment 5 bases; nucleotides outside the gene matches: 6. There are 13 residues in the CDR3. CDR1 and CDR2 (germline): DFQATT, SNEGSKA (reference sequence).

The chain has TRBV11-2 and TRBJ2-1, with 7 positions matching TRBD2. J gave up 10 bases and V 5 bases, and 17 bases lay outside the gene matches. CDR3 length: 16 amino acids. In germline, CDR1 is SGHAT, CDR2 FQNNGV. CDR3 region: CASSRGSRTSEREQFF. In nucleotides, the CDR3 is TGTGCCAGCAGCCGAGGGAGTAGGACTAGTGAGAGGGAGCAGTTCTTC.

This clonotype was recorded at least ten times. The V gene is TRBV12-3 or TRBV12-4, the J gene TRBJ2-2; no clear D gene. The V end was cut by 3 bases, the J end by 6 bases, with 5 bases between. This CDR3 region has 12 residues. Here the CDR3 reads CASSFSAGELFF. In nucleotides, the CDR3 is TGTGCCAGCAGTTTTTCCGCCGGGGAGCTGTTTTTT.

This clonotype was seen a handful of times. V gene TRBV12-3 or TRBV12-4 combines with J gene TRBJ2-3, with 11 positions matching TRBD2. The CDR3 extends over 19 amino acids. With V trimmed by 2 bases and J by 1 base, 11 bases remained unmatched. CDR3 loop: CASSLRLAGGVSRTDTQYF. CDR3 coding DNA: TGTGCCAGCAGTTTACGGCTAGCGGGAGGCGTCTCTCGCACAGATACGCAGTATTTT.

This clonotype occurred many times. The gene calls are TRBV12-3 or TRBV12-4 and TRBJ2-7; 7 nucleotides agree with TRBD2. V was clipped by 8 bases and J by 0 bases; unmatched bases: 7. This CDR3 is 14 amino acids long. In DNA, the CDR3 is TGTGCCAGCCTTGGGGGGGAGAGCTCCTACGAGCAGTACTTC. Protein sequence: CASLGGESSYEQYF.

V gene TRBV20-1 combines with J gene TRBJ2-7, with a tentative D call TRBD2 (7 bases). The CDR3 has 16 residues. The ends were cut back, 0 bases at V and 5 bases at J, with 20 bases in the middle. Germline loops: CDR1 DFQATT, CDR2 SNEGSKA (reference sequence). The CDR3 DNA reads as TGCAGTGCTAGAGACGGGGGGCAAGGGAGGGGCGACGAGCAGTACTTC. Its translation: CSARDGGQGRGDEQYF.

The rearrangement uses TRBV18 and TRBJ2-2, with unresolved D. This CDR3 region has 15 residues. The germline CDR1 and CDR2 sequences are KGHSH and LQKENI. V dropped 1 base and J dropped 1 base, with 7 bases sitting between them. The CDR3 DNA is TGTGCCAGCTCACCACGATACGGGAACACCGGGGAGCTGTTTTTT. Its translation is CASSPRYGNTGELFF.

There are many counts of this clonotype. At one end, the junction sequence differs from germline, possibly due to a read error. The chain joins TRBV28 to TRBJ1-1; tentative D call: TRBD1 (5 bases). This CDR3 region has 11 residues. Germline assignment: CDR1 MDHEN and CDR2 SYDVKM. The CDR3 protein is CASSQGVTDYF. The CDR3 region has the DNA TGTGCCAGCAGTCAGGGAGTTACAGATTACTTT.

The V and J genes are TRBV4-2 and TRBJ2-3; 7 positions match TRBD2. There are 16 residues in the CDR3. Germline CDR1 is LGHNA and CDR2 is YNFKEQ. V was clipped by 4 bases and J by 2 bases; unmatched bases: 9. CDR3: CASSRRLASSTDTQYF. The CDR3 coding sequence is TGTGCCAGCAGCCGAAGACTAGCCTCATCCACAGATACGCAGTATTTT.

This clonotype was recorded at least ten times. CDR3 amino acids: CSARMGLAGAEQYF. CDR3 in DNA: TGCAGCGCCCGAATGGGGCTAGCGGGAGCGGAGCAGTACTTC. The chain uses TRBV29-1 and TRBJ2-7; 10 bases agree with TRBD2. Unmatched junction bases numbered 13, after V lost 7 bases and J lost 7 bases. CDR1 is SQVTM and CDR2 is ANQGSEA in the germline V gene. CDR3 size: 14 residues.